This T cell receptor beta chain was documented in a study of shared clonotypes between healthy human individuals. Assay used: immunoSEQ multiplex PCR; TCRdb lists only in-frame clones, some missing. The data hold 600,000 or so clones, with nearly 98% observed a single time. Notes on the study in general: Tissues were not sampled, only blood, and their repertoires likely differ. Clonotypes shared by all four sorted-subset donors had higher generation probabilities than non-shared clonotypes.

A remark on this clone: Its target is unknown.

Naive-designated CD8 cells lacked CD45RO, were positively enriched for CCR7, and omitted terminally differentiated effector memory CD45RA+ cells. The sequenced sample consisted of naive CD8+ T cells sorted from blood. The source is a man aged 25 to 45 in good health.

The CDR3 nucleotides are TGTGCCAGCAGCCCCCGCGGGACTGCGAACACCGGGGAGCTGTTTTTT. This gives the protein CASSPRGTANTGELFF. V usage is TRBV9 and J usage is TRBJ2-2; a weak D match, TRBD2 (6 bases). Germline loops: CDR1 SGDLS, CDR2 YYNGEE. The CDR3 is made up of 16 amino acids. With 4 bases removed from V and 0 bases from J, the gap between germline ends came to 13 bases. The full variable domain, rest sourced from reference TRBV9 and TRBJ2-2, is DSGVTQTPKHLITATGQRVTLRCSPRSGDLSVYWYQQSLDQGLQFLIQYYNGEERAKGNILERFSAQQFPDLHSELNLSSLELGDSALYFCASSPRGTANTGELFFGEGSRLTVL.